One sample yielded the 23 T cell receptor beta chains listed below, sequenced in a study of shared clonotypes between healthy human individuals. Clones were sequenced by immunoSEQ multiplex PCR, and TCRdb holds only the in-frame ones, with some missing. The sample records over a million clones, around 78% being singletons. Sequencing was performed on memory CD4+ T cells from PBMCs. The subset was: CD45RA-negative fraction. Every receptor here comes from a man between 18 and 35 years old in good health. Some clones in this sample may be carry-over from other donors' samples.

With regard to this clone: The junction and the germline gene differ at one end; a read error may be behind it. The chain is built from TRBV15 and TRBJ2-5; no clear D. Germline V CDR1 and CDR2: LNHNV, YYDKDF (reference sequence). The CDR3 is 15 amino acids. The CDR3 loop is CATSRVGQSQGTQYF. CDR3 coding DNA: TGTGCCACCAGCAGAGTGGGCCAGTCCCAAGGGACCCAGTACTTC.

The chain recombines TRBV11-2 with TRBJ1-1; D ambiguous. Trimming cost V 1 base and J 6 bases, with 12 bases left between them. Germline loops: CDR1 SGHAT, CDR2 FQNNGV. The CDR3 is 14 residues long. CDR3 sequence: CASSLAAEGAEAFF. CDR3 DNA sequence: TGTGCCAGCAGCTTAGCCGCCGAGGGAGCTGAAGCTTTCTTT. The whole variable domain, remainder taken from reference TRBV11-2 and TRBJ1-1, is EAGVAQSPRYKIIEKRQSVAFWCNPISGHATLYWYQQILGQGPKLLIQFQNNGVVDDSQLPKDRFSAERLKGVDSTLKIQPAKLEDSAVYLCASSLAAEGAEAFFGQGTRLTVV.

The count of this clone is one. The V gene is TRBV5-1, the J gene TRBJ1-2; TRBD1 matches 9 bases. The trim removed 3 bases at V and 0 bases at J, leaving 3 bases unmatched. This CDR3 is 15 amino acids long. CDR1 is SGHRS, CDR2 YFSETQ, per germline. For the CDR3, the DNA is TGCGCCAGCAGCTCCCGGACAGGGGCTAACTATGGCTACACCTTC. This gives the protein CASSSRTGANYGYTF.

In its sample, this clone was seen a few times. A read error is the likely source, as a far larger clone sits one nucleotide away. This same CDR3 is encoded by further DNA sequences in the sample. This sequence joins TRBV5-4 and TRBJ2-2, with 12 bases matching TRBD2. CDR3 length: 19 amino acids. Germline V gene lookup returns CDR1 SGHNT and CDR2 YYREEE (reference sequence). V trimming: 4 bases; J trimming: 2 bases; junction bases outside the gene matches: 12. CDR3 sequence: CASSNGLAGLRVNTGELFF. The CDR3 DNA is TGTGCCAGCAGCAACGGACTAGCGGGGCTGAGGGTAAACACCGGGGAGCTGTTTTTT.

This chain's CDR3 is CASSPRASAGNEQFF. In nucleotides, the CDR3 is TGTGCCAGCAGCCCCCGAGCCTCTGCGGGGAATGAGCAGTTCTTC. V gene TRBV9 combines with J gene TRBJ2-1; tentatively, D is TRBD2 (6 bases). This CDR3 region has 15 residues. Trimming removed 4 bases at V and 7 bases at J, with 18 bases between. Germline V gene data show CDR1 as SGDLS and CDR2 as YYNGEE.

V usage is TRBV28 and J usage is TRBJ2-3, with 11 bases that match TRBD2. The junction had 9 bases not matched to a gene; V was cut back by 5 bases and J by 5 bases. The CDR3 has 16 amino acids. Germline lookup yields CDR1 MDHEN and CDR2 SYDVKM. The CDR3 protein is CASSPSGTSGEDTQYF. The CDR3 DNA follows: TGTGCCAGCAGTCCCTCCGGGACTAGCGGAGAAGATACGCAGTATTTT.

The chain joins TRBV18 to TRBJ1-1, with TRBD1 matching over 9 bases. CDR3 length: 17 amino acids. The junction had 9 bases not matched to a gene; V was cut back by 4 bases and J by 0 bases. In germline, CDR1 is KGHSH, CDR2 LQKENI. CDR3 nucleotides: TGTGCCAGCTCACTATTAGGGACAGGGAGCTTGAACACTGAAGCTTTCTTT. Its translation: CASSLLGTGSLNTEAFF.

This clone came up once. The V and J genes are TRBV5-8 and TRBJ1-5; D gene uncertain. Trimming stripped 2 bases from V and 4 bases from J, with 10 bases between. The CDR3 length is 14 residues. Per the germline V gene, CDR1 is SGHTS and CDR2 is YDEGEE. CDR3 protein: CASSFRPPNQPQHF. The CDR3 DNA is TGTGCCAGCAGCTTTCGGCCGCCGAATCAGCCCCAGCATTTT. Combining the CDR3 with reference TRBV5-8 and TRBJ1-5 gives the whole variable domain EAGVTQSPTHLIKTRGQQATLRCSPISGHTSVYWYQQALGLGLQFLLWYDEGEERNRGNFPPRFSGRQFPNYSSELNVNALELEDSALYLCASSFRPPNQPQHFGDGTRLSIL.

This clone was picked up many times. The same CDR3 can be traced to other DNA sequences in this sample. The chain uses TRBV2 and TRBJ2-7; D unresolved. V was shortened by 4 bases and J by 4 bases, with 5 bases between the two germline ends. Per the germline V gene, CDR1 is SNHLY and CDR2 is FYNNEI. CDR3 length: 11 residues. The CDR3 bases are TGTGCCAGCAGTGTTGCGTACGAGCAGTACTTC. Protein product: CASSVAYEQYF.

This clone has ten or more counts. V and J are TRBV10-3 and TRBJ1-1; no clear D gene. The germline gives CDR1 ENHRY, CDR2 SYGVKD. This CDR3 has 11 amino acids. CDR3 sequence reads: CACGPGTEAFF. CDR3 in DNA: TGTGCTTGCGGGCCGGGAACTGAAGCTTTCTTT.

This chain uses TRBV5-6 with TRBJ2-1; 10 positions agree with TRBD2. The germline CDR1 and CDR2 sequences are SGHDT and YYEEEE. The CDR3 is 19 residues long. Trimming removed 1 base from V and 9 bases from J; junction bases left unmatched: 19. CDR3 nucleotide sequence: TGTGCCAGCAGCTTGTGGTGGGATCCCAGCGGGAGGGTGAAGGGTGAGCAGTTCTTC. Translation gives CASSLWWDPSGRVKGEQFF.

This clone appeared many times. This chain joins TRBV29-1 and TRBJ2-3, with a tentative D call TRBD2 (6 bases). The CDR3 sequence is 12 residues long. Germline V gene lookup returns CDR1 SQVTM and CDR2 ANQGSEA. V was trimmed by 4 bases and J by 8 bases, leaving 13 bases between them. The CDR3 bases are TGCAGCGTTGCATTTTCTAGCGCTACGCAGTATTTT. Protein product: CSVAFSSATQYF.

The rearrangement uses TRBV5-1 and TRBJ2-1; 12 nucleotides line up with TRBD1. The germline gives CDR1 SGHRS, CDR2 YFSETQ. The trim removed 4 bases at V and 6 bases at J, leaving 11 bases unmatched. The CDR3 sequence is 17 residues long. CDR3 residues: CASSANPGGQGANEQFF. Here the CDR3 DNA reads TGCGCCAGCAGCGCCAACCCTGGGGGACAGGGGGCCAATGAGCAGTTCTTC.

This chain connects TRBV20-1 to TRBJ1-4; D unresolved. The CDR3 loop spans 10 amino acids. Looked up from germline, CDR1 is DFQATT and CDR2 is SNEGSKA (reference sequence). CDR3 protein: CTPSSEKLFF. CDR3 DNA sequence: TGCACCCCCTCATCCGAAAAACTGTTTTTT.

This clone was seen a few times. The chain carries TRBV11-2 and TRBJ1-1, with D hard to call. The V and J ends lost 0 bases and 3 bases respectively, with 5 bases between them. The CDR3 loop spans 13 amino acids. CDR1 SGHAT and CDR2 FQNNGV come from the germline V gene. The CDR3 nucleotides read TGTGCCAGCAGCTTAGACGAGGACACTGAAGCTTTCTTT. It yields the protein CASSLDEDTEAFF.

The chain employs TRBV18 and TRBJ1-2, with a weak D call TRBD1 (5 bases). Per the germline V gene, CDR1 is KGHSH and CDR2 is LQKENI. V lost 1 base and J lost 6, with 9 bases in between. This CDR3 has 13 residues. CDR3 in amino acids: CASSPRQGDGYTF. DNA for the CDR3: TGTGCCAGCTCACCACGCCAGGGCGATGGCTACACCTTC.

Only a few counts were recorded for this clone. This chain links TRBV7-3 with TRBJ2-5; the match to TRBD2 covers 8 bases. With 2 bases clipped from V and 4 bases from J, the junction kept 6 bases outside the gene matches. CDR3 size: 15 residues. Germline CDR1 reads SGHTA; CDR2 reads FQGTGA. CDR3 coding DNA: TGTGCCAGCAGCTTACTGGGTCTAGCGGGAGAGACCCAGTACTTC. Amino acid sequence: CASSLLGLAGETQYF.

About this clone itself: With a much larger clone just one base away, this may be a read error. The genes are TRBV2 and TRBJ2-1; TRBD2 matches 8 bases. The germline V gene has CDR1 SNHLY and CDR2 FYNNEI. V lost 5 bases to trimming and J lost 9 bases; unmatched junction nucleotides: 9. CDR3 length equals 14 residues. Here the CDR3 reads CASSTGGTHSEQFF. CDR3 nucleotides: TGTGCCAGCAGTACGGGGGGGACACACAGTGAGCAGTTCTTC.

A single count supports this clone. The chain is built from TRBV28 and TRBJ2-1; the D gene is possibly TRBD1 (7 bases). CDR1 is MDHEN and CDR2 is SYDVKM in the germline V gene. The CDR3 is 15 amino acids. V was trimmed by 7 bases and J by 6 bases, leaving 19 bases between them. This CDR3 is CASTLGGQNSNEQFF. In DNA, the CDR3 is TGTGCCAGCACCCTGGGGGGACAGAATAGCAATGAGCAGTTCTTC.

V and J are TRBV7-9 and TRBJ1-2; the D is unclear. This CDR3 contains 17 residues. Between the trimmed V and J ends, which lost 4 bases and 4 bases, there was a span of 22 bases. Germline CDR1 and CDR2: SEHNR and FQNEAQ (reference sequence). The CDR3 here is CASSYPDHAESGYGYTF. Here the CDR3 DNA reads TGTGCCAGCAGCTATCCAGACCACGCGGAAAGTGGCTATGGCTACACCTTC.

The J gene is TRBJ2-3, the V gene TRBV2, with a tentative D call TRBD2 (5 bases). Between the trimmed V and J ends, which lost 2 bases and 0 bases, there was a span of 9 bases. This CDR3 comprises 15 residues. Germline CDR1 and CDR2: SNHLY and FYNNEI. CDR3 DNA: TGTGCCAGCAGTGAAACCGGGGTCAGCACAGATACGCAGTATTTT. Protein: CASSETGVSTDTQYF.

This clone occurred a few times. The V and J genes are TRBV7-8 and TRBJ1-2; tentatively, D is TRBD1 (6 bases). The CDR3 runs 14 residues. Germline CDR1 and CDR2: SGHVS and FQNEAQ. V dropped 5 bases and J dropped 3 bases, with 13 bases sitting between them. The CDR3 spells CASSPNRGDYGYTF. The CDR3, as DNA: TGTGCCAGCAGCCCGAATAGGGGGGACTATGGCTACACCTTC.

The CDR3 nucleotides read TGTGCCAGCACCTTGCTGGGGGAGGGCTATGGCTACACCTTC. As protein: CASTLLGEGYGYTF. The chain has TRBV28 and TRBJ1-2, with D perhaps matching TRBD1 (5 bases). With 7 bases removed from V and 4 bases from J, the gap between germline ends came to 16 bases. Germline V gene lookup returns CDR1 MDHEN and CDR2 SYDVKM. The CDR3 extends over 14 amino acids.